In this sample, the clone carrying this T cell receptor (beta chain) turned up many times. Its antigen remains unidentified. V lost 8 bases and J 2 bases, leaving 13 bases between the germline ends. The CDR3 is 13 residues long. Germline V gives CDR1 MNHEY, CDR2 SVGAGI. This entry is derived from a study of neurological immune-mediated disorders. General observations from the study: Across subjects, expanded clones had no CDR3 amino acid sequences in common, pointing to private repertoires in all groups.

The cDNA was synthesized by 5'RACE incorporating 10-nucleotide random UMIs. TCRdb itself ran the 5' RACE reads through MiXCR, one entry per CDR3 protein. The sample has 15,000 or so distinct CDR3 sequences, around 13% seen once; the top ten hold 41%. The source is a female donor with HTLV-1-associated myelopathy (HAM/TSP). Sequenced sample: CD8+ T cells from blood. The V call is TRBV6-5, the J call TRBJ2-7; either TRBD1 or TRBD2 may fit D (5 bases each). The CDR3 region is CASRPGLPYEQYF. CDR3 DNA sequence: TGTGCCAGCCGCCCGGGGCTTCCCTACGAGCAGTACTTC.